This note documents a single TCR beta chain sequence. Sequencing used immunoSEQ multiplex PCR; TCRdb keeps in-frame clones, though not all of them. The data hold about 91,000 clones, with approximately 88% observed a single time. This sample was included in a study of identifying expanded T cells in peripheral blood. V lost 5 bases and J 11 bases, leaving 18 bases between the germline ends. CDR1 and CDR2 (germline): SGHAT, FQNNGV. CDR3 length: 13 amino acids. The gene calls are TRBV11-2 and TRBJ2-5, with D possibly being TRBD2 (6 bases). The sequenced sample was blood. The sequence was collected from a person aged 18 to 75 in good health. CDR3 coding DNA: TGTGCCAGCAGCCTCGATAGGGCTCGGGAGCAGTACTTC. Translating gives CASSLDRAREQYF.